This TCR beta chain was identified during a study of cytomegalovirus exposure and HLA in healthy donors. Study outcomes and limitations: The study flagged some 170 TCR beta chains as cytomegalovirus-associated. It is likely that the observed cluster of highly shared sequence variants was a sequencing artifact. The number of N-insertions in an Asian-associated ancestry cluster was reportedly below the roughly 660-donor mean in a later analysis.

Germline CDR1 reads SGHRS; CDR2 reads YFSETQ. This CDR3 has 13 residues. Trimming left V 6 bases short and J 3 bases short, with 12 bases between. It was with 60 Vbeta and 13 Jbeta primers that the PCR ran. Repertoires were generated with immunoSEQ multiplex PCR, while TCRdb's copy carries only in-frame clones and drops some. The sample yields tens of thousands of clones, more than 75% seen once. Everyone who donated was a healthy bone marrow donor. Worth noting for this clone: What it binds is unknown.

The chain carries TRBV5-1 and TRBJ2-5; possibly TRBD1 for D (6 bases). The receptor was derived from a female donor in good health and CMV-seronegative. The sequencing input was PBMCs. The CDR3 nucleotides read TGCGCCAGCAACGAGGGACAAAAAGAGACCCAGTACTTC. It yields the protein CASNEGQKETQYF.